The rows below give T cell receptor beta chains drawn from one sample of a study of shared clonotypes between healthy human individuals. Generated by immunoSEQ multiplex PCR, the TCRdb table keeps only in-frame clones and is missing some. The profile covers 950,000 to 1,300,000 clones, with 75% appearing a single time and 1.5% taken by the ten largest. Sequenced sample: memory CD4+ T cells sorted from blood. Receptor source: a man aged 18 to 35 in good health. The CDR3 runs from the conserved cysteine through the conserved F or W. D genes are given only for firm matches. Clone size is given for some rows only: seen once, a few or many times, or a class if the clone is expanded.

>TRBV18|.|TRBJ2-2|.
TGTGCCAGCTCACCAGGCCACAACACCGGGGAGCTGTTTTTT
CASSPGHNTGELFF
>TRBV25-1|.|TRBJ2-7|.
TGTGCCAGCAGTGAACAGGGAATCGAGCAGTACTTC
CASSEQGIEQYF
>TRBV6-5|.|TRBJ1-2|.
TGTGCCAGCAGTTACATGCGTTTAGGAGACTATGGCTACACCTTC
CASSYMRLGDYGYTF
>TRBV9|.|TRBJ2-3|TRBD2
TGTGCCAGCAGCGTAGGGACTAGCGGCACAGATACGCAGTATTTT
CASSVGTSGTDTQYF
>TRBV15|.|TRBJ2-1|.
TGTGCCACCAGCAGACAGGCAACCCCGACGTACAATGAGCAGTTCTTC
CATSRQATPTYNEQFF
>TRBV5-1|.|TRBJ2-7|TRBD1
TGCGCCAGCAGCAGGGGACAGGCCGGCTACGAGCAGTACTTC
CASSRGQAGYEQYF
>TRBV10-3|.|TRBJ2-5|TRBD2
TGTGCCATCAGTGGGGGGGGGACTAGCGGAGAGACCCAGTACTTC
CAISGGGTSGETQYF
>TRBV5-4|.|TRBJ2-3|.
TGTGCCAGCAGCTCTCTCACAGATACGCAGTATTTT
CASSSLTDTQYF
>TRBV27|once|TRBJ2-7|.
TGTGCCAGCAGTTTATCGGTCTTGGCAGGGGCCTACGAGCAGTACTTC
CASSLSVLAGAYEQYF
>TRBV13|.|TRBJ2-2|TRBD2
TGTGCCAGCAGCCCGCCCCTTCGCAGCGGGGTTGACACCGGGGAGCTGTTTTTT
CASSPPLRSGVDTGELFF